The rows below give T cell receptor beta chains drawn from one sample of a study of cytomegalovirus exposure and HLA in healthy donors. The table came from immunoSEQ multiplex PCR; TCRdb's copy has only in-frame clones and leaves some out. Of around 210,000 clones listed, around 75% are singletons. The source material was PBMCs. These receptors all come from a male donor in good health and CMV-seropositive. The CDR3 runs from the conserved cysteine through the conserved F or W. Fields, in order: V gene, D gene, clone size, J gene, CDR3 protein, CDR3 DNA. D genes are given only for firm matches. The size of a clone is reported for some rows only, either as once, few or many, or as a class for expanded clones.

V gene: TRBV4-2; D gene: NA; clone size: few; J gene: TRBJ2-2; CDR3 protein: CASSQGRGTGELFF; CDR3 DNA: TGTGCCAGCAGCCAAGGTCGCGGCACCGGGGAGCTGTTTTTT
V gene: TRBV9; D gene: TRBD1; clone size: few; J gene: TRBJ2-2; CDR3 protein: CASSPSTGTNTGELFF; CDR3 DNA: TGTGCCAGCAGCCCCTCGACAGGGACGAACACCGGGGAGCTGTTTTTT
V gene: TRBV25-1; D gene: NA; clone size: NA; J gene: TRBJ2-2; CDR3 protein: CASSEKGRERTGELFF; CDR3 DNA: TGTGCCAGCAGTGAAAAGGGCAGGGAAAGAACCGGGGAGCTGTTTTTT
V gene: TRBV5-1; D gene: NA; clone size: NA; J gene: TRBJ2-3; CDR3 protein: CASSSGKPTDTQYF; CDR3 DNA: TGCGCCAGCAGCTCCGGGAAACCCACAGATACGCAGTATTTT
V gene: TRBV7-9; D gene: NA; clone size: NA; J gene: TRBJ2-3; CDR3 protein: CASSLGYGHRSSTDTQYF; CDR3 DNA: TGTGCCAGCAGCTTAGGTTATGGACACCGATCTAGCACAGATACGCAGTATTTT
V gene: TRBV9; D gene: NA; clone size: NA; J gene: TRBJ2-3; CDR3 protein: CASSLRQSTSTDTQYF; CDR3 DNA: TGTGCCAGCAGCCTGCGACAGTCCACTAGCACAGATACGCAGTATTTT
V gene: TRBV2; D gene: NA; clone size: NA; J gene: TRBJ1-1; CDR3 protein: CASSLQGAEAFF; CDR3 DNA: TGTGCCAGCAGCCTACAGGGAGCTGAAGCTTTCTTT
V gene: TRBV5-6; D gene: NA; clone size: once; J gene: TRBJ2-7; CDR3 protein: CASSLWSYGGGQYF; CDR3 DNA: TGTGCCAGCAGCTTGTGGTCTTACGGTGGAGGGCAGTACTTC
V gene: TRBV6-6; D gene: NA; clone size: NA; J gene: TRBJ1-3; CDR3 protein: CASTTDRSGNTIYF; CDR3 DNA: TGTGCCAGCACCACGGACAGATCTGGAAACACCATATATTTT
V gene: TRBV7-7; D gene: NA; clone size: NA; J gene: TRBJ2-2; CDR3 protein: CASSPGTLGSNGELFF; CDR3 DNA: TGTGCCAGCAGCCCTGGGACACTGGGGAGCAACGGGGAGCTGTTTTTT
V gene: TRBV9; D gene: TRBD1; clone size: NA; J gene: TRBJ2-5; CDR3 protein: CASSLGTEETQYF; CDR3 DNA: TGTGCCAGCAGCCTAGGGACAGAAGAGACCCAGTACTTC
V gene: TRBV18; D gene: NA; clone size: once; J gene: TRBJ1-4; CDR3 protein: CASSPARATNEKLFF; CDR3 DNA: TGTGCCAGCTCACCCGCACGGGCAACTAATGAAAAACTGTTTTTT
V gene: TRBV19; D gene: NA; clone size: NA; J gene: TRBJ2-7; CDR3 protein: CASSSNSNEQYF; CDR3 DNA: TGTGCCAGTAGCTCGAACAGTAACGAGCAGTACTTC
V gene: TRBV27; D gene: TRBD2; clone size: NA; J gene: TRBJ2-7; CDR3 protein: CASSLRRERYEQYF; CDR3 DNA: TGTGCCAGCAGTTTAAGGCGGGAGAGGTACGAGCAGTACTTC
V gene: TRBV13; D gene: TRBD1; clone size: NA; J gene: TRBJ1-2; CDR3 protein: CASSLGRQGARGYTF; CDR3 DNA: TGTGCCAGCAGCTTAGGGAGACAGGGGGCGAGAGGCTACACCTTC
V gene: TRBV11-3; D gene: TRBD2; clone size: NA; J gene: TRBJ2-3; CDR3 protein: CASSEDGGADTQYF; CDR3 DNA: TGTGCCAGCAGCGAGGATGGGGGGGCAGATACGCAGTATTTT
V gene: TRBV7-8; D gene: NA; clone size: NA; J gene: TRBJ1-1; CDR3 protein: CASSLRQNTEAFF; CDR3 DNA: TGTGCCAGCAGCTTAAGACAGAACACTGAAGCTTTCTTT
V gene: TRBV18; D gene: TRBD1; clone size: NA; J gene: TRBJ1-2; CDR3 protein: CASSPDRAMGYGYTF; CDR3 DNA: TGTGCCAGCTCACCCGACAGGGCAATGGGCTATGGCTACACCTTC
V gene: TRBV4-3; D gene: NA; clone size: NA; J gene: TRBJ2-7; CDR3 protein: CASSQGRGDSYYEQYF; CDR3 DNA: TGCGCCAGCAGCCAAGGCCGGGGAGATAGCTACTACGAGCAGTACTTC
V gene: TRBV5-1; D gene: TRBD2; clone size: NA; J gene: TRBJ2-3; CDR3 protein: CASSTGTSGATDTQYF; CDR3 DNA: TGCGCCAGCAGCACGGGGACTAGCGGAGCCACAGATACGCAGTATTTT
V gene: TRBV4-2; D gene: TRBD2; clone size: NA; J gene: TRBJ2-1; CDR3 protein: CASSQPAGGSNEQFF; CDR3 DNA: TGTGCCAGCAGCCAACCAGCGGGAGGTAGCAATGAGCAGTTCTTC
V gene: TRBV2; D gene: NA; clone size: NA; J gene: TRBJ1-3; CDR3 protein: CASSSPSPGSGNTIYF; CDR3 DNA: TGTGCCAGCAGCTCCCCATCCCCGGGCTCTGGAAACACCATATATTTT
V gene: TRBV7-6; D gene: NA; clone size: NA; J gene: TRBJ1-6; CDR3 protein: CASVAAGLGSPLHF; CDR3 DNA: TGTGCCAGCGTGGCTGCTGGCCTCGGGTCACCCCTCCACTTT
V gene: TRBV7-2; D gene: TRBD2; clone size: NA; J gene: TRBJ2-7; CDR3 protein: CASSRIAGDSYEQYF; CDR3 DNA: TGTGCCAGCAGCCGAATAGCGGGGGACTCCTACGAGCAGTACTTC
V gene: TRBV4-2; D gene: TRBD2; clone size: few; J gene: TRBJ2-1; CDR3 protein: CASSGGTSGGVSYNEQFF; CDR3 DNA: TGTGCCAGCAGCGGGGGGACTAGCGGGGGAGTCTCCTACAATGAGCAGTTCTTC
V gene: TRBV6-6; D gene: TRBD2; clone size: NA; J gene: TRBJ2-5; CDR3 protein: CASSYFGRETQYF; CDR3 DNA: TGTGCCAGCAGTTATTTCGGGAGGGAGACCCAGTACTTC
V gene: TRBV5-4; D gene: TRBD2; clone size: NA; J gene: TRBJ2-5; CDR3 protein: CASSLEGSGGRTSQYF; CDR3 DNA: TGTGCCAGCAGCTTGGAAGGTAGCGGGGGAAGGACGTCCCAGTACTTC
V gene: TRBV18; D gene: NA; clone size: NA; J gene: TRBJ2-5; CDR3 protein: CASSPPSGSGTQYF; CDR3 DNA: TGTGCCAGCTCACCACCGTCGGGTTCGGGGACCCAGTACTTC